This note documents a single T cell receptor beta chain sequence. Antigen unknown. Sequencing used immunoSEQ multiplex PCR; TCRdb keeps in-frame clones, though not all of them. The sample includes roughly 140,000 clones, approximately 90% seen only once; the top ten take about 1.7%. The CDR3 spans 16 residues. V lost 1 base and J lost 7; bases outside the gene matches: 12. Germline V gives CDR1 MGHRA, CDR2 YSYEKL. These data belong to a study of T cell responses to AZD1222 COVID-19 vaccine. Overall study results and limits: With two AZD1222 doses given, Spike-specific TCR breadth and depth both rose.

This sample comprised peripheral blood, obtained on day 0 of AZD1222 vaccination. The chain uses TRBV4-1 and TRBJ1-2; 7 positions match TRBD1. The receptor's source is an adult in good health. This CDR3 is CASSQVVGQSSVGYTF. The CDR3 coding sequence is TGCGCCAGCAGCCAAGTGGTGGGACAGTCGTCGGTTGGCTACACCTTC.